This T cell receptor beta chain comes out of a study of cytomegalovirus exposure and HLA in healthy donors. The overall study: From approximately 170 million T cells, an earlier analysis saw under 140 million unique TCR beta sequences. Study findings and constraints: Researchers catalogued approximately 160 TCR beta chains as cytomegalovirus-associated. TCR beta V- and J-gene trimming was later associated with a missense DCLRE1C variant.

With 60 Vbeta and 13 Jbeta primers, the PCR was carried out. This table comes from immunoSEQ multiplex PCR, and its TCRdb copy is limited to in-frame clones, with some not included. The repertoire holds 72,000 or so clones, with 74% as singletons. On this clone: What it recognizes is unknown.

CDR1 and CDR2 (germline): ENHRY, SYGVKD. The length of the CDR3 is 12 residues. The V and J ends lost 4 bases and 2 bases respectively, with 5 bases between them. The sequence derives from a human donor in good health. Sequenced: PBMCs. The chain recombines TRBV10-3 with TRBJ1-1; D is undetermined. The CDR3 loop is CAISGLNTEAFF. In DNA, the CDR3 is TGTGCCATCAGTGGTCTCAACACTGAAGCTTTCTTT.